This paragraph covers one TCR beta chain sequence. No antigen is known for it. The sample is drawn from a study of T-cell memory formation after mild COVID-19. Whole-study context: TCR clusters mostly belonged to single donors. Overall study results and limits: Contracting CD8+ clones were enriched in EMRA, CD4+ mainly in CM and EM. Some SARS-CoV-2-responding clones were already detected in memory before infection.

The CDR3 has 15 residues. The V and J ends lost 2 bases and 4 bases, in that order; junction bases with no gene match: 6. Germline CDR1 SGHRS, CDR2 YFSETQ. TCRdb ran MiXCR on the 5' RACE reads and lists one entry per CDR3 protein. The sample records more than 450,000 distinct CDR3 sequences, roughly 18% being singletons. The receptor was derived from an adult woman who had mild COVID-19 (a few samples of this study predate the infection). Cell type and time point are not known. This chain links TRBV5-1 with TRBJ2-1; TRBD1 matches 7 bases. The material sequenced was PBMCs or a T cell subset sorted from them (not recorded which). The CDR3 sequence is CASSFGTEIYNEQFF. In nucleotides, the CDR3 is TGCGCCAGCAGCTTTGGGACAGAGATATACAATGAGCAGTTCTTC.